This T cell receptor (beta chain) was captured by sequencing in a study of cytomegalovirus exposure and HLA in healthy donors. Study-wide results and limits: More clonal expansion characterized HLA-associated TCR beta chains than equally common others in a later analysis. Later analysis identified several of the most significant clusters that appeared linked to common viral pathogens. Reported findings show TCR beta sequences accurately forecast HLA-A and HLA-B alleles in most subjects. Some TCR beta chains (164 of them) were listed as cytomegalovirus-associated.

Remarks on this clone: What it recognizes is unknown.

PCR amplification relied on 60 Vbeta primers (plus 13 Jbeta primers). Repertoires were generated with immunoSEQ multiplex PCR, while TCRdb's copy carries only in-frame clones and drops some. The table records some 63,000 clones, approximately 80% of them present only once. This CDR3 region has 15 residues. V lost 2 bases and J 0 bases, leaving 10 bases between the germline ends. The germline V gene has CDR1 LNHDA and CDR2 SQIVND (reference sequence). The sample comprised PBMCs. The V and J genes are TRBV19 and TRBJ1-1, with a tentative D call TRBD1 (5 bases). This receptor was obtained from a human donor in good health. This chain's CDR3 is CASSIYRIMNTEAFF. CDR3 coding DNA: TGTGCCAGTAGTATATACAGGATAATGAACACTGAAGCTTTCTTT.